This T cell receptor (beta chain) originates from a study of cytomegalovirus exposure and HLA in healthy donors. Whole-study results and caveats: Analysis performed later showed TCR beta chains linked to HLA being more clonally expanded than equally common others. Three CMV-associated chains were confirmed in vitro to be specific for CMV antigens.

As for this clone: Antigen specificity is unknown.

The primer mix had 60 Vbeta and 13 Jbeta primers. Sequencing was performed with immunoSEQ multiplex PCR; in TCRdb, only in-frame clones are kept and a portion is missing. The table lists more than 110,000 clones, approximately 80% of them singletons. The CDR3 sequence is 12 residues long. Looked up from germline, CDR1 is ENHRY and CDR2 is SYGVKD. V shed 8 bases and J shed 8 bases, with 13 bases lying between them. Sequenced: PBMCs. The rearrangement joins TRBV10-3 to TRBJ2-1, with D possibly TRBD2 on 6 matching bases. The receptor was isolated from a man in his late teens or twenties in good health and CMV-seronegative. The CDR3 here is CAIGGTPDEQFF. Here the CDR3 DNA reads TGTGCCATCGGGGGGACCCCAGATGAGCAGTTCTTC.